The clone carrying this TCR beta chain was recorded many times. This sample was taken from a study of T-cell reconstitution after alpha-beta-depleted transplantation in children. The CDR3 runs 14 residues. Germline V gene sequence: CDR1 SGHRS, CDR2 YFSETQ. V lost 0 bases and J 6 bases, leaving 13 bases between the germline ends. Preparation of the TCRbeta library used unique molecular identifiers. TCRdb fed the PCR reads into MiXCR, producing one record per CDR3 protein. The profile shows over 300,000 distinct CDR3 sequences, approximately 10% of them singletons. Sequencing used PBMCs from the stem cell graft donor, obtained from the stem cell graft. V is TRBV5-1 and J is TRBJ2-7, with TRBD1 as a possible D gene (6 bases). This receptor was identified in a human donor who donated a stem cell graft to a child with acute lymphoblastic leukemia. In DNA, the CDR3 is TGCGCCAGCAGCTTGGAAGGGGGTATAAGCGAGCAGTACTTC. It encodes CASSLEGGISEQYF.